These 23 T cell receptor beta chains share one sample of origin, sequenced in a study of long-term antiretroviral therapy in people with HIV. It was version v3.0 of the immunoSEQ assay that was run at survey level. Assay: immunoSEQ multiplex PCR; the TCRdb copy retains only in-frame clones and omits some. The data contain more than 35,000 clones, around 94% of them singletons. The source was unsorted PBMCs, collected 4.1 years after starting antiretroviral therapy. These receptor sequences come from a woman aged 45-65 years with HIV.

This chain joins TRBV7-3 and TRBJ2-1; 11 bases align to TRBD2. The CDR3 has 18 residues. Unmatched junction bases numbered 12, after V lost 5 bases and J lost 3 bases. Germline V lookup: CDR1 SGHTA, CDR2 FQGTGA. The CDR3: CASSASPGLAVNYNEQFF. DNA for the CDR3: TGTGCCAGCAGCGCCTCGCCGGGACTAGCGGTGAACTACAATGAGCAGTTCTTC.

V usage is TRBV9 and J usage is TRBJ1-2, with a possible D match to TRBD1 (5 bases). The CDR3 covers 12 residues. Germline loops: CDR1 SGDLS, CDR2 YYNGEE. Trimming stripped 0 bases from V and 8 bases from J, with 8 bases between. CDR3 DNA: TGTGCCAGCAGCGTAGTTGAGGGGGGCTACACCTTC. Residues: CASSVVEGGYTF.

The chain recombines TRBV7-2 with TRBJ2-3; no firm D call. Germline V CDR1 and CDR2: SGHTA, FQGNSA. V lost 1 base and J lost 4, with 12 bases in between. This CDR3 spans 15 amino acids. The CDR3: CASSLDVNRPDTQYF. Written as DNA, the CDR3 is TGTGCCAGCAGCTTAGACGTAAACCGCCCAGATACGCAGTATTTT.

The gene calls are TRBV10-3 and TRBJ1-5, with 7 bases identical to TRBD1. The CDR3 covers 14 residues. Germline loops: CDR1 ENHRY, CDR2 SYGVKD. Trimming took 2 bases from V and 4 from J; bases not matched to a gene: 2. In DNA, the CDR3 is TGTGCCATCAGTGAGGGGACAGAAAATCAGCCCCAGCATTTT. Residues: CAISEGTENQPQHF.

This clone has only a few counts. This chain links TRBV7-9 with TRBJ1-2; D is undetermined. CDR1 and CDR2 (germline): SEHNR, FQNEAQ (reference sequence). The V end lost 6 bases, the J end lost 14 bases, and 16 bases lay between the germline ends. The CDR3 extends over 11 amino acids. The DNA of the CDR3 is TGTGCCAGCAGTGTCCGAGGGCTCTCGACCTTC. It translates to CASSVRGLSTF.

The chain is built from TRBV6-1 and TRBJ1-5; 7 bases line up with TRBD1. The CDR3 loop spans 16 amino acids. The trim removed 1 base at V and 4 bases at J, leaving 7 bases unmatched. CDR1 is MNHNS, CDR2 SASEGT, per germline. Here the CDR3 DNA reads TGTGCCAGCAGTGAAGACGAGACAGGGCCTAATCAGCCCCAGCATTTT. Residues: CASSEDETGPNQPQHF.

This clone occurred once. DNA of the CDR3: TGCGCCAGCAGCTCCCAAGGACAGGGGTCAGATACGCAGTATTTT. Translation: CASSSQGQGSDTQYF. V and J are TRBV5-1 and TRBJ2-3; 9 bases are shared with TRBD1. CDR3 length: 15 amino acids. Germline assignment: CDR1 SGHRS and CDR2 YFSETQ. The junction had 6 bases not matched to a gene; V was cut back by 3 bases and J by 4 bases.

This clone showed up just once. The chain recombines TRBV5-1 with TRBJ1-2; weak D call: TRBD1 (6 bases). CDR1 and CDR2 from the germline V gene are SGHRS and YFSETQ. Deletions cut 1 base from V and 2 bases from J, with 9 bases between. The CDR3 has 14 amino acids. In nucleotides, the CDR3 is TGCGCCAGCAGCTTGCCAGGGGTAAACTATGGCTACACCTTC. The encoded protein is CASSLPGVNYGYTF.

J is TRBJ1-1 and V is TRBV27; a weak D match, TRBD1 (5 bases). Per the germline V gene, CDR1 is MNHEY and CDR2 is SMNVEV (reference sequence). The length of the CDR3 is 16 residues. V shed 1 base and J shed 0 bases, with 12 bases lying between them. The DNA of the CDR3 is TGTGCCAGCAGTTTATGGGGCGGCAACATGAACACTGAAGCTTTCTTT. Translating it yields CASSLWGGNMNTEAFF.

This chain connects TRBV9 to TRBJ2-3, with TRBD2 matching 9 bases. The CDR3 has 16 residues. Germline values: CDR1 SGDLS, CDR2 YYNGEE. With V trimmed by 3 bases and J by 4 bases, 9 bases remained unmatched. The CDR3 region has the DNA TGTGCCAGCAGCGCTCGCGCGGGGGGGCCCGCAGATACGCAGTATTTT. Amino acids: CASSARAGGPADTQYF.

The V and J genes are TRBV2 and TRBJ1-1, with 9 bases that match TRBD1. This CDR3 has 14 residues. Germline V gives CDR1 SNHLY, CDR2 FYNNEI. V shed 6 bases, J shed 6 bases, and the junction held 8 bases outside the gene matches. CDR3 loop: CASRDRGRVSEAFF. The CDR3 DNA sequence: TGTGCCAGCAGAGACAGGGGGAGGGTATCTGAAGCTTTCTTT.

CDR3: CSVAWGVAGFYEQYF. CDR3 bases: TGCAGCGTTGCTTGGGGGGTAGCGGGGTTTTACGAGCAGTACTTC. The chain joins TRBV29-1 to TRBJ2-7; 8 positions match TRBD2. Losses at the gene ends were 4 bases for V and 4 bases for J; bases not matched to a gene: 12. The length of the CDR3 is 15 residues. The germline V gene encodes CDR1 SQVTM and CDR2 ANQGSEA.

This chain uses TRBV5-1 with TRBJ2-1, with 10 positions matching TRBD1. The CDR3 loop spans 19 amino acids. Trimming at V came to 0 bases and at J to 1 base, leaving 10 bases not matched to a gene. CDR1 is SGHRS and CDR2 is YFSETQ in the germline V gene. The CDR3 sequence is CASSLAGDRGSGSYNEQFF. The DNA for the CDR3 is TGCGCCAGCAGCTTGGCGGGGGACAGGGGTAGTGGGTCCTACAATGAGCAGTTCTTC.

The chain employs TRBV7-6 and TRBJ1-4; tentative D call: TRBD1 (5 bases). V was cut by 5 bases and J by 7 bases, with 11 bases left in between. Germline assignment: CDR1 SGHVS and CDR2 FNYEAQ. The CDR3 loop spans 13 amino acids. CDR3 DNA: TGTGCCAGCAGCCCTACAACAGGTGAAAAACTGTTTTTT. It specifies CASSPTTGEKLFF.

The chain employs TRBV29-1 and TRBJ1-5; no clear D gene. V lost 4 bases and J lost 5, with 9 bases in between. Germline loops: CDR1 SQVTM, CDR2 ANQGSEA. This CDR3 contains 12 residues. In nucleotides, the CDR3 is TGCAGCGTTGGGCAGGCTGATCAGCCCCAGCATTTT. It encodes CSVGQADQPQHF.

V is TRBV7-9 and J is TRBJ2-3; 10 positions agree with TRBD1. This CDR3 region has 16 residues. The V gene end was trimmed by 5 bases and the J gene end by 0 bases; junction bases not matched to a gene: 5. Looked up from germline, CDR1 is SEHNR and CDR2 is FQNEAQ (reference sequence). CDR3 loop: CASSQGQGTSTDTQYF. Written as DNA, the CDR3 is TGTGCCAGCAGCCAGGGACAGGGGACTAGCACAGATACGCAGTATTTT.

The rearrangement links TRBV18 to TRBJ2-3; D is perhaps TRBD2 (5 bases). The length of the CDR3 is 12 residues. Germline CDR1 reads KGHSH; CDR2 reads LQKENI. V was shortened by 6 bases and J by 2 bases, with 6 bases between the two germline ends. The CDR3 reads CASSRATDTQYF. The CDR3 DNA is TGTGCCAGCTCGAGGGCCACAGATACGCAGTATTTT.

The J gene is TRBJ2-3, the V gene TRBV4-1; 11 bases fit TRBD2. Trimming at V came to 3 bases and at J to 0 bases, leaving 5 bases not matched to a gene. The CDR3 has 17 residues. Germline V CDR1 and CDR2: MGHRA, YSYEKL. CDR3 sequence: CASSQATSGGSTDTQYF. DNA for the CDR3: TGCGCCAGCAGCCAGGCAACTAGCGGGGGTAGCACAGATACGCAGTATTTT.

V is TRBV7-9 and J is TRBJ1-4; TRBD1 agrees at 8 bases. The CDR3 extends over 13 amino acids. Losses at the gene ends were 5 bases for V and 15 bases for J; bases not matched to a gene: 11. Germline V gene data show CDR1 as SEHNR and CDR2 as FQNEAQ (reference sequence). Here the CDR3 DNA reads TGTGCCAGCAGCCCAGGGACAGGCGGTTCGGTGTTTTTT. Its translation: CASSPGTGGSVFF.

This clone was seen a single time. Other DNA variants within this sample encode the same CDR3. The chain combines TRBV6-5 with TRBJ1-2; TRBD1 agrees at 8 bases. Trimming took 2 bases from V and 8 from J; bases not matched to a gene: 4. Germline V gene lookup returns CDR1 MNHEY and CDR2 SVGAGI. The CDR3 has 13 residues. The CDR3 bases are TGTGCCAGCAGTTACCCTGACAGGGGAGGCTACACCTTC. It translates to CASSYPDRGGYTF.

The rearrangement joins TRBV30 to TRBJ2-3, with 11 bases aligning to TRBD2. The CDR3 totals 16 residues. With V trimmed by 4 bases and J by 6 bases, 12 bases remained unmatched. Per the germline V gene, CDR1 is GTSNPN and CDR2 is SVGIG (reference sequence). The CDR3 coding sequence is TGTGCCTGGACCGCCGGCCTAGCGGGGGGACGTGATACGCAGTATTTT. Protein product: CAWTAGLAGGRDTQYF.

The V gene is TRBV2, the J gene TRBJ2-3, with 7 nucleotides matching TRBD1. This CDR3 is 12 amino acids long. Germline V gene data show CDR1 as SNHLY and CDR2 as FYNNEI. V lost 8 bases to trimming and J lost 6 bases; unmatched junction nucleotides: 5. CDR3 protein: CASGATGDTQYF. For the CDR3, the DNA is TGTGCCAGCGGGGCGACAGGGGATACGCAGTATTTT.

V and J are TRBV10-1 and TRBJ2-5; maybe TRBD2 (6 bases). V lost 2 bases and J 7 bases, leaving 14 bases between the germline ends. Germline CDR1 WNHNN, CDR2 SYGVQD (reference sequence). CDR3 length: 14 amino acids. The CDR3 DNA is TGCGCCAGCAGTGAGCCAGTCCTGGGGGGGACCCAGTACTTC. Translation gives CASSEPVLGGTQYF.